This T cell receptor beta chain stems from a study of Ad26.COV2.S vaccination and SARS-CoV-2 variants. In this sample, this clone turned up once. Clones were sequenced by immunoSEQ multiplex PCR, and TCRdb holds only the in-frame ones, with some missing. The sample holds around 340,000 clones, approximately 86% seen once. J gave up 5 bases and V 3 bases, and 5 bases lay outside the gene matches. The CDR3 is made up of 14 amino acids. The germline CDR1 and CDR2 sequences are SGHRS and YFSETQ. The treatment denotes: roughly 20 received Ad26.COV2.S at low or high dose, single or two shots; about 5 received placebo; per-sample allocation not given. On day 63 after the first injection, vaccine and placebo recipients gave samples. The donor was a Boston adult aged 18-55 years. Built on an Ad26 vector, the vaccine expressed Wuhan-strain SARS-CoV-2 spike.

The chain is built from TRBV5-1 and TRBJ2-7, with 10 bases that match TRBD1. The starting material was peripheral blood, obtained in a trial of Ad26.COV2.S vaccine versus placebo. The sequence was collected from a person aged 18-60 years who received the Ad26.COV2.S COVID-19 vaccine or a placebo. CDR3 DNA: TGCGCCAGCAGCTACGGACAGGGGGTTGACGAGCAGTACTTC. Translation: CASSYGQGVDEQYF.